A selection of T cell receptor beta chains follows, all from one sample in a study of OX40 agonist ivuxolimab in advanced cancers. The assay was immunoSEQ multiplex PCR, and TCRdb's table has in-frame clones only and misses some. The table records about 60,000 clones, around 87% of them present only once. Sequences were derived from CD4+ or CD8+ T cells sorted from blood, sampled in a trial of the OX40 agonist ivuxolimab. The receptors were gathered from an adult with an advanced solid tumor such as melanoma, head and neck, liver or kidney cancer. CDR3s include the opening cysteine and the closing phenylalanine or tryptophan. A D gene is named only where the DNA matches it firmly. Some rows have no size entry. The others give once, few or many, or a class for an expanded clone.

>.|.|TRBV7-9|TRBJ1-4
TGTGCCAGCAGCTTAGCAGGGAGTGAAAAACTGTTTTTT
CASSLAGSEKLFF
>.|.|TRBV5-1|TRBJ2-7
TGCGCCAGCAGCTTGGCGACAGGCGTCTACGAGCAGTACTTC
CASSLATGVYEQYF
>TRBD1|.|TRBV5-1|TRBJ2-7
TGCGCCAGCAGCTTGGCTGACAGGGCAGGGGTCGAGCAGTACTTC
CASSLADRAGVEQYF
>.|.|TRBV11-2|TRBJ1-3
TGTGCCAGCAGCTTAGCGAGAAGCTCTGGAAACACCATATATTTT
CASSLARSSGNTIYF
>TRBD1|.|TRBV5-1|TRBJ1-5
TGCGCCAGCAGCCCAGGGGGCGCGGGGCAGCCCCAGCATTTT
CASSPGGAGQPQHF
>TRBD1|.|TRBV28|TRBJ1-2
TGTGCCAGCAGGCTTCCCCGCCGACAGGGCCTGAACTATGGCTACACCTTC
CASRLPRRQGLNYGYTF
>.|.|TRBV19|TRBJ1-4
TGTGCCAGCACCTTAAGAGGGGGATACGAAAAACTGTTTTTT
CASTLRGGYEKLFF
>.|.|TRBV18|TRBJ1-5
TGTGCCAGCTCACCCCTTGAAGGGGCGGGTCAGCCCCAGCATTTT
CASSPLEGAGQPQHF
>.|.|TRBV7-2|TRBJ1-1
TGTGCCAGCAGCTTAGCAGGGATCACTGAAGCTTTCTTT
CASSLAGITEAFF
>TRBD2|.|TRBV29-1|TRBJ2-1
TGCAGCGTTGGGGCCTTACTAGCGGGAGGTCGAAATGAGCAGTTCTTC
CSVGALLAGGRNEQFF
>TRBD1|.|TRBV5-1|TRBJ2-3
TGCGCCAGCAGCCGGGACAGTCCAGATACGCAGTATTTT
CASSRDSPDTQYF
>.|.|TRBV20-1|TRBJ2-1
TGCAGTGCTAGGTACAATGAGCAGTTCTTC
CSARYNEQFF
>TRBD2|.|TRBV15|TRBJ2-1
TGTGCCACCAGCAGAGTACTAGCGGGAGTCGTCTACAATGAGCAGTTCTTC
CATSRVLAGVVYNEQFF
>.|.|TRBV4-3|TRBJ1-4
TGCGCCAGCAGCGTCACAGTTGCAACTAATGAAAAACTGTTTTTT
CASSVTVATNEKLFF
>.|.|TRBV18|TRBJ2-7
TGTGCCAGCTCACCAACCCCCGACCGGCCCTACGAGCAGTACTTC
CASSPTPDRPYEQYF
>TRBD2|once|TRBV28|TRBJ2-1
TGTGCCAGCCTCAGGACTAGCGGGGGGCTCCTACAGTTCTTC
CASLRTSGGLLQFF
>TRBD1|once|TRBV5-8|TRBJ1-4
TGTGCCAGCAGCTTGGGGGACAGGGGGTATGAAAAACTGTTTTTT
CASSLGDRGYEKLFF
>TRBD1|.|TRBV5-4|TRBJ1-4
TGTGCCAGCAGCCCGGGGGGGACAGGGAACGAAAAACTGTTTTTT
CASSPGGTGNEKLFF
>.|.|TRBV4-2|TRBJ1-3
TGTGCCAGCAGCCCCCAGGGAACGGGCTCTGGAAACACCATATATTTT
CASSPQGTGSGNTIYF
>TRBD2|.|TRBV6-6|TRBJ2-3
TGTGCCAGCAGTTCGACTAGCGGGCGAAGCACAGATACGCAGTATTTT
CASSSTSGRSTDTQYF
>.|.|TRBV5-1|TRBJ2-7
TGCGCCAGCAGCTTGGCGGGCTTATCCTACGAGCAGTACTTC
CASSLAGLSYEQYF
>.|.|TRBV5-6|TRBJ2-5
TGTGCCAGCAGCTTGGACCCAGGACAGGAGACCCAGTACTTC
CASSLDPGQETQYF
>.|.|TRBV2|TRBJ2-6
TGTGCCAGCGGAAATAGGGGGGCTGGGGCCAACGTCCTGACTTTC
CASGNRGAGANVLTF
>.|few|TRBV27|TRBJ2-1
TGTGCCAGCAGTTTTTCCAGGGGGGTTAGGAATGAGCAGTTCTTC
CASSFSRGVRNEQFF
>.|once|TRBV20-1|TRBJ2-1
TGCAGTCGTTGGCACAATGAGCAGTTCTTC
CSRWHNEQFF
>.|.|TRBV4-1|TRBJ1-2
TGCGCCAGCAGCCAAGGTCTCGTTAACTATGGCTACACCTTC
CASSQGLVNYGYTF
>TRBD2|once|TRBV4-2|TRBJ2-1
TGTGCCAGCAGCCAAGATGAGACTAGCGGGGTTTTCAATGAGCAGTTCTTC
CASSQDETSGVFNEQFF
>TRBD1|.|TRBV28|TRBJ2-5
TGTGCCAGCATCTCCGGACAGGGCTTCGGGGAGACCCAGTACTTC
CASISGQGFGETQYF
>.|.|TRBV5-1|TRBJ1-2
TGCGCCAGCGGGACCCACTCCGGCGGGTATGGCTACACCTTC
CASGTHSGGYGYTF
>.|.|TRBV11-2|TRBJ1-6
TGTGCCAGCAGCCAATTACAGTATAATTCACCCCTCCACTTT
CASSQLQYNSPLHF
>.|.|TRBV5-1|TRBJ1-5
TGCGCCAGCAGCTTGGATGGGGGGAGCAATCAGCCCCAGCATTTT
CASSLDGGSNQPQHF
>TRBD1|few|TRBV5-1|TRBJ2-7
TGCGCCAGCAGCTTGCGGGCAGGGGGCGGCGAGCAGTACTTC
CASSLRAGGGEQYF
>.|.|TRBV11-3|TRBJ1-3
TGTGCCAGCAGCTTAGGGGTCAGCGGCTCTGGAAACACCATATATTTT
CASSLGVSGSGNTIYF
>.|.|TRBV28|TRBJ2-7
TGTGCCAGCAGTTTTGGGAGTAAGACATCCTACGAGCAGTACTTC
CASSFGSKTSYEQYF
>.|.|TRBV2|TRBJ1-2
TGTGCCAGCAGTGAAGTTGGGGGTAAAGATGGCTACACCTTC
CASSEVGGKDGYTF
>.|.|TRBV18|TRBJ2-5
TGTGCCAGCACCAAACAGGGCGGGGAGACCCAGTACTTC
CASTKQGGETQYF
>.|.|TRBV7-3|TRBJ2-2
TGTGCCAGCACCCTCAGCGGCGAGGCGGGGGAGCTGTTTTTT
CASTLSGEAGELFF
>.|few|TRBV2|TRBJ2-5
TGTGCCAGCACCTCGGAGGGAAACCAAGAGACCCAGTACTTC
CASTSEGNQETQYF
>.|.|TRBV5-1|TRBJ1-2
TGCGCCAGCAGCTCAACTGGCCAGATTCCCTATGGCTACACCTTC
CASSSTGQIPYGYTF
>.|once|TRBV7-2|TRBJ2-2
TGTGCCAGCAGCGCAACAGGGAAATGGACTTACACCGGGGAGCTGTTTTTT
CASSATGKWTYTGELFF
>TRBD1|.|TRBV19|TRBJ1-5
TGTGCCAGTAGTATTGTACCACAGGGGCACAATCAGCCCCAGCATTTT
CASSIVPQGHNQPQHF
>.|.|TRBV5-1|TRBJ2-7
TGCGCCAGCAGCTCTCCTGGCAGGGGCGGGGAGCAGTACTTC
CASSSPGRGGEQYF
>.|.|TRBV6-6|TRBJ1-2
TGTGCCAGCAGCCCATCGAGTATCTATGGCTACACCTTC
CASSPSSIYGYTF
>TRBD2|.|TRBV9|TRBJ2-1
TGTGCCAGCAGCGTAGCTCCAGGGAGGGCCGATGAGCAGTTCTTC
CASSVAPGRADEQFF
>.|.|TRBV19|TRBJ1-5
TGTGCCAGTAGTCGGGGAGAGAGCAATCAGCCCCAGCATTTT
CASSRGESNQPQHF
>.|.|TRBV9|TRBJ2-1
TGTGCCAGCAGCGTAGCTGGAAACAATGAGCAGTTCTTC
CASSVAGNNEQFF
>.|once|TRBV6-6|TRBJ1-5
TGTGCCAGCAGGACCCCGGAAGGCAAGAATCAGCCCCAGCATTTT
CASRTPEGKNQPQHF
>.|.|TRBV2|TRBJ2-7
TGTGCCAGCAGTGCTTCGAGCTACGAGCAGTACTTC
CASSASSYEQYF
>.|.|TRBV29-1|TRBJ1-1
TGCAGCTCCCGGCCGGGGGGGGCGAAGACTGAAGCTTTCTTT
CSSRPGGAKTEAFF
>.|.|TRBV5-6|TRBJ1-1
TGTGCCAGCACCAGGGAGATTGGCACTGAAGCTTTCTTT
CASTREIGTEAFF
>.|.|TRBV16|TRBJ1-5
TGTGCCAGCAGCCAATCAGCAGGGGAAGAGCCCCAGCATTTT
CASSQSAGEEPQHF
>.|.|TRBV14|TRBJ2-7
TGTGCCAGCAGCCAACTGACGGTATATGACCACGAGCAGTACTTC
CASSQLTVYDHEQYF
>TRBD2|.|TRBV7-9|TRBJ2-1
TGTGCCAGCAGCCCACCGGCGGGACTAGCGAGCTCCTACAATGAGCAGTTCTTC
CASSPPAGLASSYNEQFF
>.|.|TRBV7-2|TRBJ2-1
TGTGCCAGCAGCTTAGAACGTGGGTATGAGCAGTTCTTC
CASSLERGYEQFF
>.|.|TRBV4-2|TRBJ2-5
TGTGCCAGCAGCCTAGCGATTGGCAGGGGAAAAGAGACCCAGTACTTC
CASSLAIGRGKETQYF
>TRBD1|few|TRBV28|TRBJ1-2
TGTGCCAGCAGTTTCCCGGGACAGGACTATGGCTACACCTTC
CASSFPGQDYGYTF
>TRBD1|once|TRBV10-3|TRBJ2-2
TGTGCCATCAGATCCGGACAGGGGAGGACCGGGGAGCTGTTTTTT
CAIRSGQGRTGELFF
>.|.|TRBV19|TRBJ1-2
TGTGCCACTTTCGACAGGATCTATGGCTACACCTTC
CATFDRIYGYTF
>TRBD1|.|TRBV11-2|TRBJ2-5
TGTGCCAGCAGCTTAATGGGACAGCGTAAAGAGACCCAGTACTTC
CASSLMGQRKETQYF
>TRBD1|.|TRBV9|TRBJ2-7
TGTGCCAGCAGCGTAGAACCGACAGGGTTAAGCTACGAGCAGTACTTC
CASSVEPTGLSYEQYF